This is a list of T cell receptor beta chains from one sample in a study of blood T cell repertoires in COVID-19. Produced via immunoSEQ multiplex PCR; TCRdb's table is partial and in-frame only. The table shows some 42,000 clones, with roughly 92% occurring only once. The sample taken for sequencing was peripheral blood. These receptors were taken from a man aged 45 to 65 with active COVID-19. Both conserved end residues are trimmed from each CDR3. Each record gives: J gene, V gene, CDR3 protein.

TRBJ2-3 | TRBV6-2/TRBV6-3 | ASSYFQRGTSTDTQY
TRBJ2-2 | TRBV7-9 | ASSLDRAGTGELF
TRBJ2-5 | TRBV3-1/TRBV3-2 | ASRLGQETQY
TRBJ2-7 | TRBV18 | ASSLIPPDRGHEQY
TRBJ2-1 | TRBV7-9 | ASSPRLAGDPEQF
TRBJ2-7 | TRBV5-4 | ASSTRTSGSHEQY
TRBJ2-5 | TRBV5-4 | ASSPSGGTVGETQY
TRBJ1-1 | TRBV7-8 | ASSPRQEFTEAF
TRBJ2-7 | TRBV3-1/TRBV3-2 | ASSQRLAGVFDNEQY
TRBJ1-2 | TRBV29-1 | SVTHRQGYGYT
TRBJ2-1 | TRBV9 | ASSSTGTSPYNEQF
TRBJ2-3 | TRBV7-9 | ASSPRGTSSTDTQY
TRBJ1-6 | TRBV3-1/TRBV3-2 | ASSQVHVNSPLH